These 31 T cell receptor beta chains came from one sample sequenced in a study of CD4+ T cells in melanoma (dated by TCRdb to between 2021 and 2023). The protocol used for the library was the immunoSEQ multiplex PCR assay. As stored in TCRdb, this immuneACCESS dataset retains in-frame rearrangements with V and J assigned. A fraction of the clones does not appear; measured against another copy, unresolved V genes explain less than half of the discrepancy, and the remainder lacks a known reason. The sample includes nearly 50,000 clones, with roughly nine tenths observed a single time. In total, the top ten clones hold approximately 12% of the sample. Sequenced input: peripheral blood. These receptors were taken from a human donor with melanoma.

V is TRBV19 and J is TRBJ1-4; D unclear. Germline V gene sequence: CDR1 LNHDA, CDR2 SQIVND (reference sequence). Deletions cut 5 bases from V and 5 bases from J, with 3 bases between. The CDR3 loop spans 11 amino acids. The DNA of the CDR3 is TGTGCCAGTAGTGGAAATGAAAAACTGTTTTTT. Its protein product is CASSGNEKLFF.

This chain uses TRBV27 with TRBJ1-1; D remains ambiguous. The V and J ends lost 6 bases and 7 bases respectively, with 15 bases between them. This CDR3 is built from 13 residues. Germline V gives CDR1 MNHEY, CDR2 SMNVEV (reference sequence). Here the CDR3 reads CASRPVAGGEAFF. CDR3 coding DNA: TGTGCCAGCAGGCCCGTCGCAGGCGGTGAAGCTTTCTTT.

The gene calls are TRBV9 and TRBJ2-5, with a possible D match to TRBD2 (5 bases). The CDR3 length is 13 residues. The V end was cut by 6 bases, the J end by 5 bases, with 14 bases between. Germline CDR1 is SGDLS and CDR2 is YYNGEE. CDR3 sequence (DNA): TGTGCCAGCACCGGGCCGGGCGGGGAGACCCAGTACTTC. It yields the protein CASTGPGGETQYF.

The CDR3 DNA reads TGTGCCAGCAGTTCCACTAGGAGCACAGATACGCAGTATTTT. It specifies CASSSTRSTDTQYF. The V gene is TRBV6-6, the J gene TRBJ2-3; D is perhaps TRBD2 (5 bases). The CDR3 contains 14 residues. In germline, CDR1 is MNHNY, CDR2 SVGAGI (reference sequence). With 4 bases removed from V and 0 bases from J, the gap between germline ends came to 8 bases.

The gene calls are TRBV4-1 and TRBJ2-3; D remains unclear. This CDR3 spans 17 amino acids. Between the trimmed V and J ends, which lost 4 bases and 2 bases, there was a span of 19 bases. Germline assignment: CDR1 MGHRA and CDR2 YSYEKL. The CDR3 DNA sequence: TGCGCCAGCAGCCCGCCTAGTGATCAAACGTACACAGATACGCAGTATTTT. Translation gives CASSPPSDQTYTDTQYF.

CDR3 in amino acids: CASSLTLSGGSDEQYF. The CDR3 bases are TGTGCCAGCAGCTTGACCCTGAGCGGGGGGAGCGACGAGCAGTACTTC. This chain links TRBV5-4 with TRBJ2-7; 9 bases match TRBD2. This CDR3 is built from 16 residues. J was trimmed by 5 bases and V by 1 base; bases with no gene match: 10. Germline CDR1 is SGHNT and CDR2 is YYREEE (reference sequence).

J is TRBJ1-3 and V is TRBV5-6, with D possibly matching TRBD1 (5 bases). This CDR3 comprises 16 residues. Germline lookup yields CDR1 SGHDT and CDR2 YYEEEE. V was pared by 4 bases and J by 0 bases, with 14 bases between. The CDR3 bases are TGTGCCAGCAGCCAACCGGGACGGGACTCTGGAAACACCATATATTTT. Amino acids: CASSQPGRDSGNTIYF.

In DNA, the CDR3 is TGTGCCAGCAGCTTACTAGCGGCCGGCACAGATACGCAGTATTTT. Protein sequence: CASSLLAAGTDTQYF. The J gene is TRBJ2-3, the V gene TRBV7-3, with TRBD2 matching over 7 bases. The CDR3 is 15 amino acids. The J segment lost 1 base and the V segment lost 2 bases, leaving 3 bases of the junction unmatched. CDR1 is SGHTA and CDR2 is FQGTGA in the germline V gene.

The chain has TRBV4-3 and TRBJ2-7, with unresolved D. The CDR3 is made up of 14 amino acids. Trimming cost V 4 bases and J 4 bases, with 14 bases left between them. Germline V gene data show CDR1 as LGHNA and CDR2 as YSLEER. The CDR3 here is CASSPSKGAYEQYF. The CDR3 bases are TGCGCCAGCAGCCCATCTAAGGGTGCTTACGAGCAGTACTTC.

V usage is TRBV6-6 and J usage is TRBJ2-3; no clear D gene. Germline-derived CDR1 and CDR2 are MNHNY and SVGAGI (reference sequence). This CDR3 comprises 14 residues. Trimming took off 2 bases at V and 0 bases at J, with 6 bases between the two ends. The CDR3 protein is CASSYTPSTDTQYF. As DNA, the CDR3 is TGTGCCAGCAGTTACACTCCTAGCACAGATACGCAGTATTTT.

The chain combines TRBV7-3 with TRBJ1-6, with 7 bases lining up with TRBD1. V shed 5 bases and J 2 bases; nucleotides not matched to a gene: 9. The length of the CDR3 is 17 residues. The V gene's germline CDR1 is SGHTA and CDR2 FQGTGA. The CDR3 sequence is CASSILTGVPYNSPLHF. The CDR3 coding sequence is TGTGCCAGCAGCATACTTACAGGGGTCCCCTATAATTCACCCCTCCACTTT.

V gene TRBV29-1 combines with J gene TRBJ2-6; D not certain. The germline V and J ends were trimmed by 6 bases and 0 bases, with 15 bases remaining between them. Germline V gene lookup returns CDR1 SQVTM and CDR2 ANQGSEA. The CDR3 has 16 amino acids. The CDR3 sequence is CSVTTGFFSGANVLTF. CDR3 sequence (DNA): TGCAGCGTAACAACCGGTTTTTTCTCTGGGGCCAACGTCCTGACTTTC.

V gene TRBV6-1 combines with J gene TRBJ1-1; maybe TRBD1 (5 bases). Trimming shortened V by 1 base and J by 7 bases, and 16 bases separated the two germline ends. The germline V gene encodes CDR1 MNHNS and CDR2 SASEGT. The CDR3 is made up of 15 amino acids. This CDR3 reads CASSEGRNRQIEAFF. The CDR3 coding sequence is TGTGCCAGCAGTGAAGGAAGAAACCGACAGATTGAAGCTTTCTTT.

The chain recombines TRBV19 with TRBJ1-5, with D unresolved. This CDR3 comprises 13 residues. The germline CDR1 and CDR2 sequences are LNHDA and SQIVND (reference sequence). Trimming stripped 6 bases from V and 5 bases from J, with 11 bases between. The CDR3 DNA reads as TGTGCCAGTAGCCTCAACTTGGATCAGCCCCAGCATTTT. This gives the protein CASSLNLDQPQHF.

CDR3 region: CAWSPEGRGNNQPQHF. CDR3 nucleotide sequence: TGTGCCTGGAGTCCCGAAGGGAGAGGGAATAATCAGCCCCAGCATTTT. The V gene is TRBV30, the J gene TRBJ1-5; D is ambiguous. Trimming pared 2 bases from V and 4 bases from J, leaving 18 bases between. Germline values: CDR1 GTSNPN, CDR2 SVGIG (reference sequence). The CDR3 runs 16 residues.

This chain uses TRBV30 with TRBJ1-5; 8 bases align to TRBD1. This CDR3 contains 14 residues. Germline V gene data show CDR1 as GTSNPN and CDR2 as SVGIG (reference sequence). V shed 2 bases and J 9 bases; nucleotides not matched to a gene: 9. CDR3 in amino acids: CAWSRGQDLWPQHF. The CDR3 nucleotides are TGTGCCTGGAGTAGGGGACAGGACCTTTGGCCCCAGCATTTT.

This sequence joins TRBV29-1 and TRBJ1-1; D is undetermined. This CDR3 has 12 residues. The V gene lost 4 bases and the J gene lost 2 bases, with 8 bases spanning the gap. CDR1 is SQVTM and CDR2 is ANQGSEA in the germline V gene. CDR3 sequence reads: CSVAGINTEAFF. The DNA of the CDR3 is TGCAGCGTTGCTGGGATCAACACTGAAGCTTTCTTT.

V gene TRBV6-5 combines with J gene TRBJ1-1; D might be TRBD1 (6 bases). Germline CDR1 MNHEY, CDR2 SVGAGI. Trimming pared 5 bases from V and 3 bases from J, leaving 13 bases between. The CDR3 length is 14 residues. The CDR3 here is CASSQLGGHTEAFF. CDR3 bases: TGTGCCAGCAGTCAACTCGGGGGGCACACTGAAGCTTTCTTT.

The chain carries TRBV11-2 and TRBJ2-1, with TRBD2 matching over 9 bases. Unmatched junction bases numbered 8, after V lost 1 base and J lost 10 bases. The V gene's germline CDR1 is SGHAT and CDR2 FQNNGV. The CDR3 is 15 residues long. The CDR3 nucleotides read TGTGCCAGCAGCTTAGGGCTAGCGGGGATCCACGAGCAGTTCTTC. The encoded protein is CASSLGLAGIHEQFF.

Here the CDR3 reads CASSPQSRGLSTDTQYF. In DNA, the CDR3 is TGCGCCAGCAGCCCGCAAAGTCGCGGGCTAAGCACAGATACGCAGTATTTT. The rearrangement joins TRBV5-1 to TRBJ2-3, with D possibly matching TRBD2 (5 bases). Trimming took off 4 bases at V and 0 bases at J, with 18 bases between the two ends. Germline V gene lookup returns CDR1 SGHRS and CDR2 YFSETQ. The CDR3 covers 17 residues.

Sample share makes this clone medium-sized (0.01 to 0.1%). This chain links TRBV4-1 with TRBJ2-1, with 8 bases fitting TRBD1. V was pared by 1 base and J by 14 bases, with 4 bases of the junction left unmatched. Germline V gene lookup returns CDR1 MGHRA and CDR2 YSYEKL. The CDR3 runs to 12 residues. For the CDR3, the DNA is TGCGCCAGCAGCCAAGTGCCAGGGGGCGAGTTCTTC. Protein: CASSQVPGGEFF.

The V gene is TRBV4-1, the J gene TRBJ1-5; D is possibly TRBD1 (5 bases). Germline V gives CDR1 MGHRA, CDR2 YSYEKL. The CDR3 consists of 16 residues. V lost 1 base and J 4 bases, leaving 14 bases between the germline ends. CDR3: CASSQAGGVSNQPQHF. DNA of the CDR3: TGCGCCAGCAGCCAAGCTGGGGGGGTTTCGAATCAGCCCCAGCATTTT.

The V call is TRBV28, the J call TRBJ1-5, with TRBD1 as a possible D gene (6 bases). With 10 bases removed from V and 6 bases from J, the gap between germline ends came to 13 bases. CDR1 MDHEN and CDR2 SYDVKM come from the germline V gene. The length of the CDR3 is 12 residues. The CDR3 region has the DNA TGTGCCACGTGGGGGGCTGGTCAGCCCCAGCATTTT. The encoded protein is CATWGAGQPQHF. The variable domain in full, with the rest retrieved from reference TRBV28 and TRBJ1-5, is DVKVTQSSRYLVKRTGEKVFLECVQDMDHENMFWYRQDPGLGLRLIYFSYDVKMKEKGDIPEGYSVSREKKERFSLILESASTNQTSMYLCATWGAGQPQHFGDGTRLSIL.

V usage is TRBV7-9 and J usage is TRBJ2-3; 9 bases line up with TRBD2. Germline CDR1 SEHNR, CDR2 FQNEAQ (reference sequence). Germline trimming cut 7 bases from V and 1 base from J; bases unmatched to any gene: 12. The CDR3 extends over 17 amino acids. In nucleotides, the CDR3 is TGTGCCAGCACCCCCCTGGGGACTAGCTGGGGCACAGATACGCAGTATTTT. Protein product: CASTPLGTSWGTDTQYF. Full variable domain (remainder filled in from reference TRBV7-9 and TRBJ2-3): DTGVSQNPRHKITKRGQNVTFRCDPISEHNRLYWYRQTLGQGPEFLTYFQNEAQLEKSRLLSDRFSAERPKGSFSTLEIQRTEQGDSAMYLCASTPLGTSWGTDTQYFGPGTRLTVL.

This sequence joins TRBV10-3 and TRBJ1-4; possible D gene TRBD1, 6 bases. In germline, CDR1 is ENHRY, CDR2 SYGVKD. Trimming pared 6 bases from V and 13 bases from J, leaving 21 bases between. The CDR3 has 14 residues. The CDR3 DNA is TGTGCCATCAGCGCAGCGGCAGGGGACCGGGGACTGTTTTTT. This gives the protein CAISAAAGDRGLFF.

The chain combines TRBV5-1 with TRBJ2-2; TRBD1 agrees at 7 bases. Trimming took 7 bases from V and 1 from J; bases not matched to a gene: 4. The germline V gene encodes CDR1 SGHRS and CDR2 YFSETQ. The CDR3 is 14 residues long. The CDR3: CASSGQQNTGELFF. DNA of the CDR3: TGCGCCAGCTCGGGACAGCAGAACACCGGGGAGCTGTTTTTT.

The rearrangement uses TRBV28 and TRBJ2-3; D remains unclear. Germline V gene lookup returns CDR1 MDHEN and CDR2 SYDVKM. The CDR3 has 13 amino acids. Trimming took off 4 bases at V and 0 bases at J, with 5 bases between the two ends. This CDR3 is CASSSSSTDTQYF. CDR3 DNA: TGTGCCAGCAGTTCCTCTAGCACAGATACGCAGTATTTT.

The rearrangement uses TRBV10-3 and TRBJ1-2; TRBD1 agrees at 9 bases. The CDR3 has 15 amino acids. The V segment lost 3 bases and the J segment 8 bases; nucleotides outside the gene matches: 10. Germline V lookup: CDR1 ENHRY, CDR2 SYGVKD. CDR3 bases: TGTGCCATCAGTGAAAAGGCACAGGGGGCCGGAGGCTACACCTTC. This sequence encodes CAISEKAQGAGGYTF.

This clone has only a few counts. The CDR3 DNA sequence: TGTGCCTGGAGTCACAGGGGAAACACTGAAGCTTTCTTT. Amino acids: CAWSHRGNTEAFF. V gene TRBV30 combines with J gene TRBJ1-1; 7 positions agree with TRBD1. The J segment lost 2 bases and the V segment lost 2 bases, leaving 2 bases of the junction unmatched. Germline loops: CDR1 GTSNPN, CDR2 SVGIG (reference sequence). The length of the CDR3 is 13 residues.

The DNA for the CDR3 is TGTGCCTGGAGTCTTGGGCAGGGTCTTGTTGGCAATCAGCCCCAGCATTTT. This codes for CAWSLGQGLVGNQPQHF. The chain couples TRBV30 to TRBJ1-5; perhaps TRBD1 as D (5 bases). The germline V and J ends were trimmed by 2 bases and 2 bases, with 19 bases remaining between them. Germline-derived CDR1 and CDR2 are GTSNPN and SVGIG (reference sequence). This CDR3 region has 17 residues.

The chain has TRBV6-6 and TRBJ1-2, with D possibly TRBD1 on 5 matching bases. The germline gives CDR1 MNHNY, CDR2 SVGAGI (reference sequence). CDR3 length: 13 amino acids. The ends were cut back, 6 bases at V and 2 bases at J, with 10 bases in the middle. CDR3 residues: CASSPDNNYGYTF. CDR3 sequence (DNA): TGTGCCAGCAGCCCGGACAACAACTATGGCTACACCTTC.